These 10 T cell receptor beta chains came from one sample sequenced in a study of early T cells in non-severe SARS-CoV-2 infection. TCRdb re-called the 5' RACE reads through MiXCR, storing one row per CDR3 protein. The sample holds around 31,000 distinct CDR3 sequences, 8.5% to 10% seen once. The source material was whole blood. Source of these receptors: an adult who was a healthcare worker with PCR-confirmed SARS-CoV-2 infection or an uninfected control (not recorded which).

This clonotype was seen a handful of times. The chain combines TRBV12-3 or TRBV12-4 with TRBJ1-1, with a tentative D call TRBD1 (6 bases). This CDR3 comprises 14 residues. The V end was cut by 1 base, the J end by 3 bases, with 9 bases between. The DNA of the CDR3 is TGTGCCAGCAGTTTAGGGGGGGCACACACTGAAGCTTTCTTT. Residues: CASSLGGAHTEAFF.

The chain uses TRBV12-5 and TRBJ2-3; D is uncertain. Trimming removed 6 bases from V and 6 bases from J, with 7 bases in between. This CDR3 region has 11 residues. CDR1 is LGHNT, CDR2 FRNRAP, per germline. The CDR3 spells CASGYLDTQYF. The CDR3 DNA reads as TGTGCTAGTGGCTACCTTGATACGCAGTATTTT.

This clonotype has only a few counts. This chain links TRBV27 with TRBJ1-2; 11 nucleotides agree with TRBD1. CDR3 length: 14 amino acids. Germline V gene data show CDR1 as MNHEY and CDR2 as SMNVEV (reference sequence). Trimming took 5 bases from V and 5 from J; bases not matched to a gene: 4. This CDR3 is CASSGTGGRYGYTF. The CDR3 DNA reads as TGTGCCAGCAGTGGGACAGGGGGGCGGTATGGCTACACCTTC.

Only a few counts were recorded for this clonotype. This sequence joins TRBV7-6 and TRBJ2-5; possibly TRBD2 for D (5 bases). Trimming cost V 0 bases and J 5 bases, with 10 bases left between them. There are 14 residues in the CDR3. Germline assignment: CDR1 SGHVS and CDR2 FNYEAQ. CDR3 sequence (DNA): TGTGCCAGCAGCTTAGCTCCTGGCGGGGAGACCCAGTACTTC. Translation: CASSLAPGGETQYF.

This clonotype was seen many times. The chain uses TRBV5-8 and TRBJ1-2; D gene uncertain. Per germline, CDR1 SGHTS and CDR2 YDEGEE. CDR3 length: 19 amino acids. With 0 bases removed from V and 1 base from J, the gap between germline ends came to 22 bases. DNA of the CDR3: TGTGCCAGCAGCTTGGCCCACAATAAACAGTTCCCCAATAACTATGGCTACACCTTC. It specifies CASSLAHNKQFPNNYGYTF.

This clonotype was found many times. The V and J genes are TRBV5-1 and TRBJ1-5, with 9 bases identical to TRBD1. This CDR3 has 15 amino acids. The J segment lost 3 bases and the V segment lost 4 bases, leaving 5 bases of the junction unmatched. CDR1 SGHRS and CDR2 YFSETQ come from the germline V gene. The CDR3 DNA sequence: TGCGCCAGCAGCCCCTGGACAGGGGTCAATCAGCCCCAGCATTTT. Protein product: CASSPWTGVNQPQHF.

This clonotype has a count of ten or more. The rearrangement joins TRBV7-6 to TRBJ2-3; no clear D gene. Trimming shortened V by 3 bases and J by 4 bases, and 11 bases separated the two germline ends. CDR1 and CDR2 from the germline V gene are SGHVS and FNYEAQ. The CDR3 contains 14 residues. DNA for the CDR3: TGTGCCAGCAGCTTGTTAACCCGGGCAGATACGCAGTATTTT. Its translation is CASSLLTRADTQYF.

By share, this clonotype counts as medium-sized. The CDR3 sequence: CASSLENEQFF. In DNA form, the CDR3 reads TGTGCCAGCAGCTTAGAGAATGAGCAGTTCTTC. The chain has TRBV28 and TRBJ2-1; D is unclear. The V and J ends lost 6 bases and 7 bases respectively, with 7 bases between them. This CDR3 contains 11 residues. The germline V gene has CDR1 MDHEN and CDR2 SYDVKM.

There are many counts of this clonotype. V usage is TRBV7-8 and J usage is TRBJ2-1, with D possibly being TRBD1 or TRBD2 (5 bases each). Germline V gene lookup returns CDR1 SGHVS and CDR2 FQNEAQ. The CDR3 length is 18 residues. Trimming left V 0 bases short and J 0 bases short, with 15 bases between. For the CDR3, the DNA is TGTGCCAGCAGCTTAGCGCTTTCGGGGACCCGCTCCTACAATGAGCAGTTCTTC. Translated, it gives CASSLALSGTRSYNEQFF.

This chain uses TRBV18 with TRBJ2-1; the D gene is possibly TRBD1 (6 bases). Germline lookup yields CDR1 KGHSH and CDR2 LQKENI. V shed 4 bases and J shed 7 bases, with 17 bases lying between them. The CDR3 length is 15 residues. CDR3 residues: CASSLYPQGLNEQFF. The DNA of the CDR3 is TGTGCCAGCTCACTATACCCCCAGGGGCTAAATGAGCAGTTCTTC.